This TCR beta chain was found in a study of human T cells and chemical hapten exposure. Study outcomes and limitations: Healthy people's immune response may differ from that of the donors, who had alopecia. Relative to controls, expanded TCRs formed significantly more large CDR3 similarity clusters.

TCRdb used MiXCR to reprocess the RACE reads, holding one entry per CDR3 protein. Here the sample spans 85,000 to 100,000 distinct CDR3 sequences, 9.5% to 11% being singletons. This clonotype has only a few counts. Its antigen is currently unknown. Trimming removed 6 bases at V and 3 bases at J, with 14 bases between. CDR1 is LGHDT, CDR2 YNNKEL, per germline (reference sequence). The length of the CDR3 is 14 residues. Time point defined: patch test 2, 6 weeks after DPC sensitization. Sample treatment: therapeutic diphenylcyclopropenone sensitization with weekly scalp DPC. The TCR originated in a man aged 35-49 years with alopecia areata. Some clones in this sample may be carry-over from other donors' samples. Sample: whole blood, taken in connection with sensitization to the hapten diphenylcyclopropenone (DPC). The chain joins TRBV3-1 to TRBJ1-1, with D possibly matching TRBD1 (6 bases). CDR3 amino acids: CASRGRGRDTEAFF. The CDR3 DNA is TGTGCCAGCAGAGGCAGGGGTCGGGACACTGAAGCTTTCTTT.